This TCR beta chain appears in the sequencing data of a study of long-term antiretroviral therapy in people with HIV. immunoSEQ v3.0 was run at survey level. The sequencing target was roughly 40,000-55,000 T-cell genomes per sample. Some clones are missing from TCRdb's copy, which holds only in-frame ones; the method was immunoSEQ multiplex PCR. The data contain approximately 35,000 clones, approximately 97% of them singletons. Deletions cut 7 bases from V and 0 bases from J, with 10 bases between. There are 14 residues in the CDR3. The germline V gene encodes CDR1 SGHTA and CDR2 FQGNSA. Regarding this clone: Antigen specificity is unknown.

General study findings and limits: Repertoire dominance by clones expanded before ART was seen at all time points.

The receptor was derived from a man aged 25-40 years with HIV. Here the sequenced sample was unsorted PBMCs, taken 6.9 years after starting antiretroviral therapy. The chain recombines TRBV7-2 with TRBJ1-5; D not resolved. CDR3 nucleotide sequence: TGTGCCAGCAACGGGTTCGGTAGCAATCAGCCCCAGCATTTT. Its protein is CASNGFGSNQPQHF.